The 8 T cell receptor beta chains below were found in one sample sequenced in a study of vaccination effects on CD4 cells after COVID-19. Sequencing used immunoSEQ multiplex PCR; TCRdb keeps in-frame clones, though not all of them. The sample lists over 35,000 clones, over 65% occurring once. Researchers isolated CD4+ T cells once approximately eleven days of culture had elapsed. This individual tested PCR-positive for SARS-CoV-2 infection between March and December 2020. Each participant was given two doses of one vaccine (BNT162b2 or mRNA-1273). What these receptors recognize is not known. The specimen was CD4+ T cells from PBMCs cultured without peptide, collected after COVID-19 vaccination. These receptors originate from a human donor who had a prior SARS-CoV-2 infection.

V usage is TRBV9 and J usage is TRBJ2-7; the D is unclear. The germline CDR1 and CDR2 sequences are SGDLS and YYNGEE. Trimming shortened V by 7 bases and J by 2 bases, and 19 bases separated the two germline ends. The CDR3 contains 15 residues. CDR3 nucleotide sequence: TGTGCCAGCTCGCGGCCAGACGAAGGAGCCTACGAGCAGTACTTC. It translates to CASSRPDEGAYEQYF.

The CDR3 loop reads CASSATGGPQETQYF. CDR3 nucleotide sequence: TGTGCCAGCAGTGCGACGGGAGGGCCCCAAGAGACCCAGTACTTC. The chain links TRBV6-4 to TRBJ2-5; TRBD2 aligns across 8 bases. CDR3 size: 15 residues. Trimming cost V 4 bases and J 1 base; bases outside gene matches: 5. Germline-derived CDR1 and CDR2 are MRHNA and SNTAGT.

As DNA, the CDR3 is TGTGCCAGCAGCAAACCCCTCCACCCGTACCAAGAGACCCAGTACTTC. It is translated as CASSKPLHPYQETQYF. This sequence joins TRBV21-1 and TRBJ2-5. TRBV21-1 is described as a pseudogene. The CDR3 length is 16 residues.

The rearrangement joins TRBV7-9 to TRBJ2-5; perhaps TRBD1 as D (5 bases). The CDR3 is 13 amino acids. V lost 6 bases and J 5 bases, leaving 13 bases between the germline ends. Germline loops: CDR1 SEHNR, CDR2 FQNEAQ (reference sequence). CDR3 sequence: CASSVGAEETQYF. The CDR3 nucleotides read TGTGCCAGCAGTGTAGGGGCTGAGGAGACCCAGTACTTC.

This chain uses TRBV4-1 with TRBJ2-2; 14 bases align to TRBD2. Germline V gene sequence: CDR1 MGHRA, CDR2 YSYEKL. The CDR3 has 21 residues. V trimming: 3 bases; J trimming: 0 bases; junction bases outside the gene matches: 12. CDR3 in amino acids: CASSHPGLRTSGGTNTGELFF. CDR3 nucleotides: TGCGCCAGCAGCCATCCCGGCCTTAGGACTAGCGGGGGGACGAACACCGGGGAGCTGTTTTTT.

This chain links TRBV14 with TRBJ2-6, with 10 positions matching TRBD1. Germline CDR1 and CDR2: SGHDN and FVKESK. The ends lost 4 bases at V and 0 bases at J; junction bases unmatched: 12. CDR3 length equals 20 residues. The CDR3 sequence is CASSRFRGTGAISGANVLTF. Written as DNA, the CDR3 is TGTGCCAGCAGCCGGTTTCGAGGGACAGGGGCCATCTCTGGGGCCAACGTCCTGACTTTC. Full variable domain (remainder filled in from reference TRBV14 and TRBJ2-6): EAGVTQFPSHSVIEKGQTVTLRCDPISGHDNLYWYRRVMGKEIKFLLHFVKESKQDESGMPNNRFLAERTGGTYSTLKVQPAELEDSGVYFCASSRFRGTGAISGANVLTFGAGSRLTVL.

The chain is built from TRBV7-2 and TRBJ2-7; weak D call: TRBD1 (6 bases). Germline values: CDR1 SGHTA, CDR2 FQGNSA. The CDR3 covers 15 residues. V dropped 6 bases and J dropped 0 bases, with 15 bases sitting between them. For the CDR3, the DNA is TGTGCCAGCAGTGCAGCCGGGACAAGCTCCTACGAGCAGTACTTC. This translates into CASSAAGTSSYEQYF.

The chain links TRBV2 to TRBJ2-2; D might be TRBD1 or TRBD2, each matching 5 bases. Germline loops: CDR1 SNHLY, CDR2 FYNNEI. V lost 10 bases and J 4 bases, leaving 16 bases between the germline ends. The CDR3 has 14 amino acids. The chain's CDR3 is CANQGGAGTGELFF. The DNA of the CDR3 is TGTGCCAACCAGGGCGGCGCGGGCACCGGGGAGCTGTTTTTT.